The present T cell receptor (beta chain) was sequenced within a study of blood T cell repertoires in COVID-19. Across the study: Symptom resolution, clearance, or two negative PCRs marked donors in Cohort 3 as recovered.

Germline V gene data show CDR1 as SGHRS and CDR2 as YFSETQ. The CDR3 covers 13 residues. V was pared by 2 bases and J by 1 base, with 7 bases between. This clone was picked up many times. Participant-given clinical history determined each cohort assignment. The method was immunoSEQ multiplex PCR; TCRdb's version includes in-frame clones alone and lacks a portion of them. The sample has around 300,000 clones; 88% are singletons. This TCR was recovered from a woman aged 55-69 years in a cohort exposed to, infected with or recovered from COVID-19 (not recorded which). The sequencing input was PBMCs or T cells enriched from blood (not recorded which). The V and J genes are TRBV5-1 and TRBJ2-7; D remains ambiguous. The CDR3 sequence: CASSFQQSYEQYF. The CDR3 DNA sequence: TGCGCCAGCAGCTTTCAACAGTCCTACGAGCAGTACTTC.